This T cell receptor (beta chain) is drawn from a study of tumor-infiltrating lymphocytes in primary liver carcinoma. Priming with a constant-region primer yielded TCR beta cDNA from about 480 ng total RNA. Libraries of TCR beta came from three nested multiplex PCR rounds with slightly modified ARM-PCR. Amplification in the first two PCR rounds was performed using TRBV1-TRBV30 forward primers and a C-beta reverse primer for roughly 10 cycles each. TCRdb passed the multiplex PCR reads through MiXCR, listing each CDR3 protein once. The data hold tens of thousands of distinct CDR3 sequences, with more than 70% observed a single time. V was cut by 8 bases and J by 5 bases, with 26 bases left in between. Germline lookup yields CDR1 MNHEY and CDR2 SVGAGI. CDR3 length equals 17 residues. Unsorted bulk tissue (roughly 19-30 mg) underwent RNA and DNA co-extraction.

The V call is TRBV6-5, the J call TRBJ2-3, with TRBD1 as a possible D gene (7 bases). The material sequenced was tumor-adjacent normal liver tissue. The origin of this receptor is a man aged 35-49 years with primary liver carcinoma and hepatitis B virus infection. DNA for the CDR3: TGTGCCAGCGGTTCCGGGACGCCGGGTCAGGGGGGAGATACGCAGTATTTT. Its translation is CASGSGTPGQGGDTQYF.